A single sample is the source of the 3 T cell receptor beta chains below, sequenced in a study of shared clonotypes between healthy human individuals. Libraries were prepared by immunoSEQ multiplex PCR; TCRdb keeps only in-frame clonotypes and omits some of them. Of about 490,000 clones listed, around 79% are singletons. Sequencing was carried out using PBMCs. These receptors were collected from a middle-aged woman in good health. Some clones in this sample may be carry-over from other donors' samples.

DNA of the CDR3: TGTGCCAGCAGTTACTCGAAGTTTAATCGTATCTATGGCTACACCTTC. Translation gives CASSYSKFNRIYGYTF. The chain couples TRBV6-5 to TRBJ1-2; D gene unclear. The CDR3 extends over 16 amino acids. Trimming left V 0 bases short and J 4 bases short, with 15 bases between. Germline V lookup: CDR1 MNHEY, CDR2 SVGAGI.

A note on this clone: Different DNA sequences within this sample yield the same CDR3. The rearrangement joins TRBV7-9 to TRBJ2-3, with unresolved D. Germline V lookup: CDR1 SEHNR, CDR2 FQNEAQ (reference sequence). V was pared by 5 bases and J by 5 bases, with 8 bases between. This CDR3 has 12 amino acids. The chain's CDR3 is CASSPLGDTQYF. The CDR3 DNA follows: TGTGCCAGCAGCCCCCTGGGAGATACGCAGTATTTT.

This chain connects TRBV18 to TRBJ2-3, with TRBD2 identical over 7 bases. V lost 6 bases, J lost 1 base, and 13 bases stayed unmatched. Per germline, CDR1 KGHSH and CDR2 LQKENI. The CDR3 has 17 residues. The CDR3 coding sequence is TGTGCCAGCTCCCCTCTTGGGGGAGGGCCGCGCACAGATACGCAGTATTTT. It is translated as CASSPLGGGPRTDTQYF.